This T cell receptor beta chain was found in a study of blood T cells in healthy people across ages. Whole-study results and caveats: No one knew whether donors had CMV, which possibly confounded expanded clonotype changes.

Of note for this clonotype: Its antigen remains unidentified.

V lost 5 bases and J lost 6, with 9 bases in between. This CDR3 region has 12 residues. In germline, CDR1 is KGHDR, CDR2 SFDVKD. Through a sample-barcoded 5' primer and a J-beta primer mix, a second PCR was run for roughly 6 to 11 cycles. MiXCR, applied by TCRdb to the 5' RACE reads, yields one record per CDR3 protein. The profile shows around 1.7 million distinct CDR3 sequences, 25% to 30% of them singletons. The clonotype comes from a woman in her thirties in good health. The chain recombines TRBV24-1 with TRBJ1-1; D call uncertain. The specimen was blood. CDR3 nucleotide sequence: TGTGCCACCAGTGTTCAGGACGCTGAAGCTTTCTTT. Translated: CATSVQDAEAFF.